A single sample gave rise to the 14 T cell receptor beta chains below, sequenced in a study of PD-1 blockade in mismatch repair-deficient tumors. Produced via immunoSEQ multiplex PCR; TCRdb's table is partial and in-frame only. The sample yields about 130,000 clones, more than 70% seen once. Sequences were derived from peripheral blood, sampled approximately 70 weeks after starting pembrolizumab. Receptors were obtained from an adult with mismatch repair-deficient cancer.

The chain links TRBV5-1 to TRBJ2-3; TRBD1 matches at 8 bases. The CDR3 runs to 14 residues. V was clipped by 2 bases and J by 4 bases; unmatched bases: 3. From germline, CDR1 is SGHRS and CDR2 YFSETQ. The CDR3 DNA reads TGCGCCAGCAGCTTAGCAGGGGGCCCAGATACGCAGTATTTT. This gives the protein CASSLAGGPDTQYF.

This clone occurred once. The J gene is TRBJ2-7, the V gene TRBV7-8, with 9 bases matching TRBD2. This CDR3 comprises 16 residues. V shed 3 bases, J shed 0 bases, and the junction held 6 bases outside the gene matches. Germline V lookup: CDR1 SGHVS, CDR2 FQNEAQ. CDR3 nucleotide sequence: TGTGCCAGCAGCTTTTATAGCGGGAGTTACTCCTACGAGCAGTACTTC. Translated, it gives CASSFYSGSYSYEQYF.

This chain uses TRBV5-1 with TRBJ2-7, with D uncertain. CDR3 length: 14 residues. Germline CDR1 reads SGHRS; CDR2 reads YFSETQ. V lost 0 bases to trimming and J lost 1 base, with 8 bases between them. DNA of the CDR3: TGCGCCAGCAGCTTGGGCTCAGAGTCCTACGAGCAGTACTTC. Translation gives CASSLGSESYEQYF. Using reference TRBV5-1 and TRBJ2-7 for the parts outside the CDR3, the full variable domain is KAGVTQTPRYLIKTRGQQVTLSCSPISGHRSVSWYQQTPGQGLQFLFEYFSETQRNKGNFPGRFSGRQFSNSRSEMNVSTLELGDSALYLCASSLGSESYEQYFGPGTRLTVT.

This chain uses TRBV21-1 with TRBJ1-1. TRBV21-1 corresponds to a pseudogene. The CDR3 is 12 amino acids. For the CDR3, the DNA is TGTGCCTGCAAACTAACGGAAAACGAAGCTTTCTTT. Protein sequence: CACKLTENEAFF.

This clone has only one observation. The chain uses TRBV29-1 and TRBJ1-2; D unresolved. Trimming removed 2 bases from V and 8 bases from J, with 12 bases in between. There are 12 residues in the CDR3. Germline V gene data show CDR1 as SQVTM and CDR2 as ANQGSEA. For the CDR3, the DNA is TGCAGCGTTGAAAATGTCGGCATCGGCTACACCTTC. This codes for CSVENVGIGYTF. The whole variable domain, remainder taken from reference TRBV29-1 and TRBJ1-2, is SAVISQKPSRDICQRGTSLTIQCQVDSQVTMMFWYRQQPGQSLTLIATANQGSEATYESGFVIDKFPISRPNLTFSTLTVSNMSPEDSSIYLCSVENVGIGYTFGSGTRLTVV.

V usage is TRBV5-8 and J usage is TRBJ2-3; 7 bases agree with TRBD1. Germline V gene data show CDR1 as SGHTS and CDR2 as YDEGEE. The length of the CDR3 is 15 residues. Trimming at V came to 3 bases and at J to 0 bases, leaving 4 bases not matched to a gene. The CDR3 DNA reads TGTGCCAGCAGCTACTGGGACAGAAGCACAGATACGCAGTATTTT. It is translated as CASSYWDRSTDTQYF.

The V gene is TRBV9, the J gene TRBJ1-5, with D hard to call. The V gene lost 5 bases and the J gene lost 5 bases, with 8 bases spanning the gap. CDR3 length: 12 residues. The germline V gene encodes CDR1 SGDLS and CDR2 YYNGEE. The CDR3 loop reads CASSSGDQPQHF. CDR3 sequence (DNA): TGTGCCAGCAGTTCAGGTGATCAGCCCCAGCATTTT.

This clone was recorded once. The chain's CDR3 is CASRHRADNEQFF. As DNA, the CDR3 is TGTGCCAGTAGGCACAGGGCGGATAATGAGCAGTTCTTC. This chain joins TRBV19 and TRBJ2-1; D may be TRBD1 (6 bases). Germline lookup yields CDR1 LNHDA and CDR2 SQIVND (reference sequence). The V gene lost 6 bases and the J gene lost 7 bases, with 13 bases spanning the gap. The CDR3 sequence is 13 residues long.

This chain joins TRBV7-8 and TRBJ2-5; 7 bases are a match to TRBD1. The germline CDR1 and CDR2 sequences are SGHVS and FQNEAQ. The trim removed 1 base at V and 5 bases at J, leaving 10 bases unmatched. This CDR3 spans 16 amino acids. This chain's CDR3 is CASSLGRAVRGETQYF. The CDR3 nucleotides are TGTGCCAGCAGCTTAGGAAGGGCCGTCAGGGGGGAGACCCAGTACTTC.

The genes are TRBV2 and TRBJ2-7; unclear D gene. Germline CDR1 reads SNHLY; CDR2 reads FYNNEI. V was cut by 6 bases and J by 9 bases, with 12 bases left in between. The CDR3 extends over 11 amino acids. The CDR3 region has the DNA TGTGCCAGCAGCGATACTACGACGCAGTACTTC. Residues: CASSDTTTQYF. Full variable domain (remainder filled in from reference TRBV2 and TRBJ2-7): EPEVTQTPSHQVTQMGQEVILRCVPISNHLYFYWYRQILGQKVEFLVSFYNNEISEKSEIFDDQFSVERPDGSNFTLKIRSTKLEDSAMYFCASSDTTTQYFGPGTRLTVT.

The rearrangement links TRBV21-1 to TRBJ2-7; the table gives TRBD2 as D, unverified against the DNA. TRBV21-1 is classified as a pseudogene. There are 17 residues in the CDR3. CDR3: CASSKPAGRRESYEQYF. CDR3 DNA: TGTGCCAGCAGCAAACCCGCGGGGAGAAGGGAGTCCTACGAGCAGTACTTC.

The chain recombines TRBV6-6 with TRBJ2-3; 7 bases map to TRBD2. The germline V gene has CDR1 MNHNY and CDR2 SVGAGI (reference sequence). The CDR3 covers 16 residues. Germline trimming cut 2 bases from V and 4 bases from J; bases unmatched to any gene: 9. This chain's CDR3 is CASSYQPEAGADTQYF. Written as DNA, the CDR3 is TGTGCCAGCAGTTACCAGCCGGAGGCGGGGGCAGATACGCAGTATTTT.

This clone was recorded once. The chain links TRBV5-4 to TRBJ1-5, with 9 bases matching TRBD1. Germline V gene data show CDR1 as SGHNT and CDR2 as YYREEE (reference sequence). The length of the CDR3 is 16 residues. The V segment lost 3 bases and the J segment 3 bases; nucleotides outside the gene matches: 7. For the CDR3, the DNA is TGTGCCAGCAGCTACCACAGGGGGCGCGACAATCAGCCCCAGCATTTT. Protein sequence: CASSYHRGRDNQPQHF.

This clone has only a few counts. V usage is TRBV2 and J usage is TRBJ2-7; tentatively, D is TRBD1 (6 bases). The germline V gene encodes CDR1 SNHLY and CDR2 FYNNEI. The CDR3 covers 14 residues. Trimming took 7 bases from V and 4 from J, leaving 17 bases between them. The CDR3 region is CASKLSRGGYEQYF. DNA for the CDR3: TGTGCCAGCAAGCTATCCAGGGGTGGGTACGAGCAGTACTTC.